This entry lists 25 T cell receptor beta chains sequenced from one sample in a study of cytomegalovirus exposure and HLA in healthy donors. Amplification used 60 Vbeta primers and 13 Jbeta primers. Using immunoSEQ multiplex PCR, the repertoire was profiled, and TCRdb retains in-frame clones only, with some absent. The sample lists 100,000 to 150,000 clones, 70% to 80% occurring once. Material: PBMCs. These receptors all stem from a woman aged 45-60 years in good health and CMV-seronegative.

The V gene is TRBV30, the J gene TRBJ1-6, with D perhaps matching TRBD1 (5 bases). The CDR3 runs to 13 residues. The germline V gene encodes CDR1 GTSNPN and CDR2 SVGIG (reference sequence). The V gene lost 1 base and the J gene lost 6 bases, with 7 bases spanning the gap. CDR3 sequence reads: CAWSGGANSPLHF. The CDR3 DNA reads TGTGCCTGGAGTGGTGGGGCTAATTCACCCCTCCACTTT.

This chain joins TRBV7-2 and TRBJ2-3; TRBD2 matches at 9 bases. Germline CDR1 SGHTA, CDR2 FQGNSA. This CDR3 is 14 amino acids long. V lost 8 bases and J lost 2; bases outside the gene matches: 5. The CDR3 coding sequence is TGTGCCAGCCGTCCTAGCGGGATCACAGATACGCAGTATTTT. This encodes CASRPSGITDTQYF.

CDR3 sequence reads: CASSETGMDGYTF. DNA for the CDR3: TGTGCCAGTAGTGAGACCGGGATGGATGGCTACACCTTC. The chain carries TRBV19 and TRBJ1-2; D remains ambiguous. With 5 bases removed from V and 6 bases from J, the gap between germline ends came to 13 bases. The CDR3 length is 13 residues. Germline CDR1 LNHDA, CDR2 SQIVND (reference sequence).

The rearrangement uses TRBV4-1 and TRBJ2-7, with 12 positions matching TRBD1. This CDR3 has 15 amino acids. Germline CDR1 MGHRA, CDR2 YSYEKL. With V trimmed by 4 bases and J by 4 bases, 5 bases remained unmatched. CDR3 in amino acids: CASSRPGQGAYEQYF. CDR3 nucleotide sequence: TGCGCCAGCAGCCGACCGGGACAGGGGGCTTACGAGCAGTACTTC.

This clone was seen only a few times. V usage is TRBV7-2 and J usage is TRBJ1-2, with 11 bases fitting TRBD1. This CDR3 spans 15 amino acids. From germline, CDR1 is SGHTA and CDR2 FQGNSA. The V and J ends lost 2 bases and 8 bases, in that order; junction bases with no gene match: 7. As DNA, the CDR3 is TGTGCCAGCAGCTTATCGAGGACAGGGGGCGACGGCTACACCTTC. Protein product: CASSLSRTGGDGYTF.

This sequence joins TRBV11-2 and TRBJ1-5, with D hard to call. Germline V lookup: CDR1 SGHAT, CDR2 FQNNGV. CDR3 size: 16 residues. V lost 1 base to trimming and J lost 8 bases, with 18 bases between them. As DNA, the CDR3 is TGTGCCAGCAGCTTAGGCAGAGGGCCCGCTGAGGAGCCCCAGCATTTT. Amino acids: CASSLGRGPAEEPQHF.

This clone was detected only a few times. This rearrangement joins TRBV6-1 to TRBJ1-1; D might be TRBD1 (5 bases). The CDR3 is made up of 15 amino acids. The V end lost 3 bases, the J end lost 3 bases, and 14 bases lay between the germline ends. Per the germline V gene, CDR1 is MNHNS and CDR2 is SASEGT. The CDR3 spells CASSEQGVRHTEAFF. DNA for the CDR3: TGTGCCAGCAGTGAGCAAGGGGTCCGGCACACTGAAGCTTTCTTT.

The gene calls are TRBV29-1 and TRBJ2-1; D is unclear. The germline V and J ends were trimmed by 4 bases and 6 bases, with 19 bases remaining between them. Germline V gene sequence: CDR1 SQVTM, CDR2 ANQGSEA. The CDR3 runs to 15 residues. CDR3 in DNA: TGCAGCGTTGTGCGGAAACCCTTCCTCTCCAATGAGCAGTTCTTC. It translates to CSVVRKPFLSNEQFF.

This clone has a single count. V usage is TRBV5-6 and J usage is TRBJ1-3; the D gene is possibly TRBD1 (6 bases). V was shortened by 4 bases and J by 0 bases, with 14 bases between the two germline ends. CDR3 length: 16 residues. CDR1 SGHDT and CDR2 YYEEEE come from the germline V gene. CDR3 bases: TGTGCCAGCAGCGCCGGACAGCATTACTCTGGAAACACCATATATTTT. Protein sequence: CASSAGQHYSGNTIYF.

The chain recombines TRBV18 with TRBJ2-7; D is possibly TRBD2 (5 bases). V gave up 5 bases and J gave up 7 bases, with 15 bases separating them. This CDR3 contains 13 residues. Looked up from germline, CDR1 is KGHSH and CDR2 is LQKENI. The CDR3 coding sequence is TGTGCCAGCTCATCCCTAGCTAGTAAGGAGCAGTACGTC. Translated, it gives CASSSLASKEQYV.

The rearrangement uses TRBV28 and TRBJ2-5, with D possibly TRBD2 on 5 matching bases. The CDR3 is made up of 14 amino acids. CDR1 MDHEN and CDR2 SYDVKM come from the germline V gene. V was cut by 1 base and J by 2 bases, with 8 bases left in between. The CDR3 loop reads CASSLLREQETQYF. DNA of the CDR3: TGTGCCAGCAGTTTATTGAGGGAACAAGAGACCCAGTACTTC.

The chain uses TRBV5-1 and TRBJ2-1, with 13 bases matching TRBD2. The CDR3 has 17 amino acids. Germline V CDR1 and CDR2: SGHRS, YFSETQ. With 4 bases clipped from V and 6 bases from J, the junction kept 10 bases outside the gene matches. Here the CDR3 reads CASSPGTSGILVNEQFF. The CDR3 nucleotides are TGCGCCAGCAGCCCCGGGACTAGCGGGATTCTAGTCAATGAGCAGTTCTTC.

This clone was seen a single time. The junction shows a germline mismatch at one end, possibly a read error. The chain uses TRBV29-1 and TRBJ1-2, with D possibly matching TRBD1 (5 bases). This CDR3 comprises 11 residues. The germline CDR1 and CDR2 sequences are SQVTM and ANQGSEA. CDR3 amino acids: CCTGPQEGYPF. The CDR3 DNA reads as TGCTGTACAGGACCCCAGGAGGGCTACCCCTTC.

This chain joins TRBV10-2 and TRBJ1-2; the match to TRBD1 covers 9 bases. Germline V gene data show CDR1 as WSHSY and CDR2 as SAAADI. This CDR3 is 13 amino acids long. J was trimmed by 6 bases and V by 10 bases; bases with no gene match: 9. CDR3 in DNA: TGCGCCACCGAACGGTGGACAGGGGATGGCTACACCTTC. As protein: CATERWTGDGYTF.

This clone was detected a few times. This chain uses TRBV6-1 with TRBJ1-1; a weak D match, TRBD1 (6 bases). Germline V CDR1 and CDR2: MNHNS, SASEGT. The V end lost 6 bases, the J end lost 3 bases, and 11 bases lay between the germline ends. The CDR3 extends over 13 amino acids. Written as DNA, the CDR3 is TGTGCCAGCAGGGAACAGGGTGACACTGAAGCTTTCTTT. Translated: CASREQGDTEAFF.

The V call is TRBV27, the J call TRBJ1-1; TRBD1 might be the D (5 bases). The CDR3 consists of 13 residues. Between the trimmed V and J ends, which lost 3 bases and 4 bases, there was a span of 9 bases. Germline V gene data show CDR1 as MNHEY and CDR2 as SMNVEV (reference sequence). The CDR3 DNA reads TGTGCCAGCAGTTTGGGGAGGGGCACTGAAGCTTTCTTT. This gives the protein CASSLGRGTEAFF.

The chain uses TRBV5-1 and TRBJ2-3; 7 bases are shared with TRBD2. CDR1 and CDR2 (germline): SGHRS, YFSETQ. J gave up 3 bases and V 0 bases, and 4 bases lay outside the gene matches. The CDR3 contains 15 residues. The CDR3: CASSLALATTDTQYF. The DNA of the CDR3 is TGCGCCAGCAGCTTGGCACTAGCGACGACAGATACGCAGTATTTT.

The sample holds a few counts of this clone. This sequence joins TRBV12-5 and TRBJ2-1, with TRBD1 matching over 9 bases. The CDR3 sequence is 15 residues long. Per the germline V gene, CDR1 is LGHNT and CDR2 is FRNRAP. Germline trimming cut 1 base from V and 7 bases from J; bases unmatched to any gene: 5. The CDR3 DNA reads as TGTGCTAGTGGTTTGGACAGGGGGCGAGGGAATGAGCAGTTCTTC. Translated, it gives CASGLDRGRGNEQFF.

This clone was observed a few times. The gene calls are TRBV6-5 and TRBJ2-5; weak D call: TRBD1 (6 bases). The DNA end is a closer match to TRBJ2-7, so the J assignment may be wrong. The CDR3 is 14 amino acids. Germline CDR1 is MNHEY and CDR2 is SVGAGI. The CDR3 DNA sequence: TGTGCCAGCAGTTACGATAGACAGGCCCACGAGCAGTACTTC. Encoded protein: CASSYDRQAHEQYF.

This chain connects TRBV10-3 to TRBJ1-2; a possible D gene is TRBD1 (5 bases). The CDR3 loop spans 14 amino acids. V dropped 6 bases and J dropped 4 bases, with 15 bases sitting between them. Germline values: CDR1 ENHRY, CDR2 SYGVKD. The DNA of the CDR3 is TGTGCCATCAGGGACTCGGAGGGGATCTATGGCTACACCTTC. Protein sequence: CAIRDSEGIYGYTF.

The rearrangement links TRBV5-1 to TRBJ2-2; maybe TRBD2 (5 bases). V gave up 1 base and J gave up 7 bases, with 14 bases separating them. CDR1 is SGHRS and CDR2 is YFSETQ in the germline V gene. CDR3 length: 15 residues. In DNA, the CDR3 is TGCGCCAGCAGCTTGTCTCAACGGGGTGACGGGGAGCTGTTTTTT. It specifies CASSLSQRGDGELFF.

The CDR3 DNA sequence: TGTGCCAGCAGTAGAGACGGGGTTGGCGGCTACACCTTC. Translation gives CASSRDGVGGYTF. The chain links TRBV28 to TRBJ1-2; D is uncertain. Germline values: CDR1 MDHEN, CDR2 SYDVKM. CDR3 length equals 13 residues. With 5 bases removed from V and 8 bases from J, the gap between germline ends came to 15 bases.

The chain employs TRBV6-5 and TRBJ2-7, with a tentative D call TRBD1 (5 bases). The germline V gene encodes CDR1 MNHEY and CDR2 SVGAGI. Trimming took off 6 bases at V and 2 bases at J, with 17 bases between the two ends. This CDR3 is built from 15 residues. DNA for the CDR3: TGTGCCAGCAGCCGCAGCCCCGACAGCACCTACGAGCAGTACTTC. Translated: CASSRSPDSTYEQYF.

V is TRBV4-3 and J is TRBJ1-3, with D unclear. CDR3 length: 16 amino acids. Germline-derived CDR1 and CDR2 are LGHNA and YSLEER. V gave up 1 base and J gave up 0 bases, with 10 bases separating them. CDR3 coding DNA: TGCGCCAGCAGCCAAGGGGCAGCTGTCTCTGGAAACACCATATATTTT. Its protein product is CASSQGAAVSGNTIYF.

Points on this clone: Germline is not matched at one junction end, which may reflect a read error. The chain is built from TRBV7-7 and TRBJ2-5; weak D call: TRBD1 (6 bases). CDR3 length equals 13 residues. Germline-derived CDR1 and CDR2 are SSHAT and FNYEAQ (reference sequence). The CDR3 DNA is TGTGCTAGCAGCAGGGGTGATCAAGAGACCCAGTACTTC. It codes for CASSRGDQETQYF.